Listed here are 12 T cell receptor beta chains from one sample, sequenced in a study of T-cell memory formation after mild COVID-19 (dated by TCRdb to the early 2020s). Receptor amplification or capture employed 5' RACE. Instrument used: Illumina NovaSeq 6000. TCRdb redid the processing of the public reads, applying fastp at Q25 and MiXCR, and retained in-frame beta chains. All rows with the same CDR3 protein become a single entry with the most common DNA and genes. This sample lists hundreds of thousands of distinct CDR3 sequences; 17% were detected once. The ten biggest clones cover about 8.1% of the sample. Material for sequencing was PBMCs or a T cell subset sorted from them (not recorded which). The receptors come from an adult woman who had mild COVID-19 (a few samples of this study predate the infection). The sample titles of this study are shuffled in the database, so cell type and time point are left out; the donor was told from shared clones.

J is TRBJ2-7 and V is TRBV5-1; the match to TRBD2 covers 7 bases. The V gene end was trimmed by 4 bases and the J gene end by 3 bases; junction bases not matched to a gene: 13. The CDR3 is made up of 16 amino acids. Germline loops: CDR1 SGHRS, CDR2 YFSETQ. DNA of the CDR3: TGCGCCAGCAGCCCACTAGGCGGGGGAACGAACTACGAGCAGTACTTC. As protein: CASSPLGGGTNYEQYF.

The chain links TRBV4-1 to TRBJ2-3; D unclear. From germline, CDR1 is MGHRA and CDR2 YSYEKL. CDR3 length: 13 residues. The ends were cut back, 6 bases at V and 2 bases at J, with 9 bases in the middle. As DNA, the CDR3 is TGCGCCAGCAGACCCCAACACACAGATACGCAGTATTTT. As protein: CASRPQHTDTQYF.

In its sample, this clonotype was seen a few times. This chain links TRBV19 with TRBJ2-5; D ambiguous. The germline V gene has CDR1 LNHDA and CDR2 SQIVND (reference sequence). The length of the CDR3 is 13 residues. Trimming took 3 bases from V and 4 from J, leaving 9 bases between them. The chain's CDR3 is CASSIGLAETQYF. CDR3 coding DNA: TGTGCCAGTAGTATTGGGTTAGCAGAGACCCAGTACTTC.

This clonotype appeared many times. The J gene is TRBJ2-7, the V gene TRBV6-1, with D possibly being TRBD1 (6 bases). This CDR3 comprises 14 residues. Trimming shortened V by 4 bases and J by 0 bases, and 10 bases separated the two germline ends. In germline, CDR1 is MNHNS, CDR2 SASEGT. DNA of the CDR3: TGTGCCAGCAGTGCCACAGGGAACTCCTACGAGCAGTACTTC. It codes for CASSATGNSYEQYF.

V gene TRBV5-1 combines with J gene TRBJ2-5; 8 nucleotides agree with TRBD1. Germline V gene sequence: CDR1 SGHRS, CDR2 YFSETQ. V shed 4 bases, J shed 2 bases, and the junction held 4 bases outside the gene matches. The CDR3 has 14 residues. In nucleotides, the CDR3 is TGCGCCAGCAGCCAACAGGGGGTACAAGAGACCCAGTACTTC. Protein: CASSQQGVQETQYF.

This clonotype was seen ten or more times. V usage is TRBV7-8 and J usage is TRBJ2-1, with a possible D match to TRBD1 (6 bases). This CDR3 is 14 amino acids long. Trimming pared 5 bases from V and 5 bases from J, leaving 13 bases between. CDR1 and CDR2 from the germline V gene are SGHVS and FQNEAQ. The CDR3 protein is CASSIKQGNNEQFF. CDR3 bases: TGTGCCAGCAGCATCAAACAGGGTAACAATGAGCAGTTCTTC.

This clonotype was counted a few times. The V gene is TRBV7-6, the J gene TRBJ2-2; no reliable D call. The CDR3 is 19 residues long. V lost 1 base to trimming and J lost 5 bases, with 23 bases between them. CDR1 is SGHVS and CDR2 is FNYEAQ in the germline V gene. CDR3 DNA sequence: TGTGCCAGCAGCTTAGAAGAAGCCTTAAGTCGCTTAGGAACCGGGGAGCTGTTTTTT. It is translated as CASSLEEALSRLGTGELFF.

The DNA for the CDR3 is TGTGCCAGCAGCCAATTGACAGCCCTTGGCAATCAGCCCCAGCATTTT. It yields the protein CASSQLTALGNQPQHF. The V and J genes are TRBV3-1 and TRBJ1-5, with a weak D call TRBD1 (5 bases). Germline values: CDR1 LGHDT, CDR2 YNNKEL (reference sequence). Trimming removed 2 bases at V and 2 bases at J, with 13 bases between. The CDR3 is made up of 16 amino acids.

The chain links TRBV15 to TRBJ1-6; 7 nucleotides agree with TRBD1. Germline trimming cut 5 bases from V and 4 bases from J; bases unmatched to any gene: 11. The CDR3 is 17 amino acids. Germline V gene sequence: CDR1 LNHNV, CDR2 YYDKDF (reference sequence). Here the CDR3 reads CATSLRHSTGYNSPLHF. CDR3 DNA sequence: TGTGCCACCAGCCTACGACACTCGACAGGGTATAATTCACCCCTCCACTTT.

There are a few counts of this clonotype. The chain carries TRBV4-1 and TRBJ1-5, with D hard to call. The CDR3 is 15 amino acids. From germline, CDR1 is MGHRA and CDR2 YSYEKL. Trimming cost V 0 bases and J 4 bases, with 10 bases left between them. The CDR3 DNA sequence: TGCGCCAGCAGCCAAGAGTCAGGCAGTAATCAGCCCCAGCATTTT. It specifies CASSQESGSNQPQHF.

The rearrangement joins TRBV6-5 to TRBJ2-7; D ambiguous. The CDR3 contains 15 residues. The V end lost 2 bases, the J end lost 2 bases, and 13 bases lay between the germline ends. Germline assignment: CDR1 MNHEY and CDR2 SVGAGI. CDR3 protein: CASSYRAGPTYEQYF. In nucleotides, the CDR3 is TGTGCCAGCAGTTACAGGGCAGGACCTACCTACGAGCAGTACTTC.

The V call is TRBV7-3, the J call TRBJ2-1; D is ambiguous. Trimming took 5 bases from V and 7 from J, leaving 12 bases between them. Germline lookup yields CDR1 SGHTA and CDR2 FQGTGA. The length of the CDR3 is 13 residues. The chain's CDR3 is CASSQEYANEQFF. In DNA form, the CDR3 reads TGTGCCAGCAGCCAAGAGTATGCGAATGAGCAGTTCTTC.